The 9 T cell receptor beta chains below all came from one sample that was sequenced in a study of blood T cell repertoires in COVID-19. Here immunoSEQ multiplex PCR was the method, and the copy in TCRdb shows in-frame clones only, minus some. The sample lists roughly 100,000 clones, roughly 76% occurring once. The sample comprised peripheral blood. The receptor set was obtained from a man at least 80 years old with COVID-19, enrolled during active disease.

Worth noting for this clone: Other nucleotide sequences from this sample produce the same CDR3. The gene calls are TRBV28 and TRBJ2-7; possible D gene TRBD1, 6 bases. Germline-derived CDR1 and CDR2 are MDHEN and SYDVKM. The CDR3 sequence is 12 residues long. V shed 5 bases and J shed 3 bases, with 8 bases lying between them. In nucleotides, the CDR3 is TGTGCCAGCAGTCTACAGGGCTACGAGCAGTACTTC. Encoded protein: CASSLQGYEQYF.

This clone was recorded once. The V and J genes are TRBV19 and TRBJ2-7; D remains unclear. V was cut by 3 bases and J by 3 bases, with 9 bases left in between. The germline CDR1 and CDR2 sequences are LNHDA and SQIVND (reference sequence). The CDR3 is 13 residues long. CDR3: CASSILRGYEQYF. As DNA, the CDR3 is TGTGCCAGTAGTATCTTGAGAGGCTACGAGCAGTACTTC. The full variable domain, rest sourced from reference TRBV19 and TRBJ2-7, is DGGITQSPKYLFRKEGQNVTLSCEQNLNHDAMYWYRQDPGQGLRLIYYSQIVNDFQKGDIAEGYSVSREKKESFPLTVTSAQKNPTAFYLCASSILRGYEQYFGPGTRLTVT.

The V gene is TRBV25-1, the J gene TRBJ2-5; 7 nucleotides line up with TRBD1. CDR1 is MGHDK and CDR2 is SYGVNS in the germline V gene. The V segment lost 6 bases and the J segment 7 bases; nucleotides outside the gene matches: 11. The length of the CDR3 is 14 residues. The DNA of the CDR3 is TGTGCCAGCAGACCTCCGGGGACAGCAGGGACCCAGTACTTC. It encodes CASRPPGTAGTQYF.

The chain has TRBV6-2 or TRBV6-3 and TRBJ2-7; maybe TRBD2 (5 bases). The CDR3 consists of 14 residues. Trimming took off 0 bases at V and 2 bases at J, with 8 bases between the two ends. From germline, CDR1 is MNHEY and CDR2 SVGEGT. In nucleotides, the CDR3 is TGTGCCAGCAGTTACTCCGGGAAAACCTACGAGCAGTACTTC. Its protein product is CASSYSGKTYEQYF.

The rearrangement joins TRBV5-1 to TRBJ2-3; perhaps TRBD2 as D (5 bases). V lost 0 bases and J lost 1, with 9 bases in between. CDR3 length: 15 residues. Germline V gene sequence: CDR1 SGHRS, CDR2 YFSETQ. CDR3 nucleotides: TGCGCCAGCAGCTTGGGAGGGAAGGGCACAGATACGCAGTATTTT. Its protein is CASSLGGKGTDTQYF.

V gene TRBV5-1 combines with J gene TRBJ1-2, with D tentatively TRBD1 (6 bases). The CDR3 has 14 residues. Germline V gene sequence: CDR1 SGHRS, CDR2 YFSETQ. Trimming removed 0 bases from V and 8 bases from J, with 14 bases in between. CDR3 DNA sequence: TGCGCCAGCAGCTTGGGAGCTGGGGGCGGCGGCTACACCTTC. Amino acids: CASSLGAGGGGYTF.

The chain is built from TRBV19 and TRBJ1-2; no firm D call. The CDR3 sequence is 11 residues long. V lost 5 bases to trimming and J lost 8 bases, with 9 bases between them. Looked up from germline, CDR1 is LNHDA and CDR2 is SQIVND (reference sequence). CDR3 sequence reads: CASSFSRGYTF. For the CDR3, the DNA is TGTGCCAGTAGTTTCAGTCGCGGCTACACCTTC.

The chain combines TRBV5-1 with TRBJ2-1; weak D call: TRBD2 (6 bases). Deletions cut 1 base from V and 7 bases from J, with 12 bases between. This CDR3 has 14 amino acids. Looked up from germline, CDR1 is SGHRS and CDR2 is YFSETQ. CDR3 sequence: CASSLLGGRNEQFF. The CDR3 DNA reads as TGCGCCAGCAGCTTGCTGGGGGGTCGGAATGAGCAGTTCTTC.

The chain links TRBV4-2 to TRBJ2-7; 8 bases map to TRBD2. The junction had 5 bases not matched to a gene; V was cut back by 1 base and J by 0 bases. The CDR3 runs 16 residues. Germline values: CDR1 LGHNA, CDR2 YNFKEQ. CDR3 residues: CASSQVTSGPSYEQYF. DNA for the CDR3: TGTGCCAGCAGCCAAGTTACTAGCGGACCCTCCTACGAGCAGTACTTC.